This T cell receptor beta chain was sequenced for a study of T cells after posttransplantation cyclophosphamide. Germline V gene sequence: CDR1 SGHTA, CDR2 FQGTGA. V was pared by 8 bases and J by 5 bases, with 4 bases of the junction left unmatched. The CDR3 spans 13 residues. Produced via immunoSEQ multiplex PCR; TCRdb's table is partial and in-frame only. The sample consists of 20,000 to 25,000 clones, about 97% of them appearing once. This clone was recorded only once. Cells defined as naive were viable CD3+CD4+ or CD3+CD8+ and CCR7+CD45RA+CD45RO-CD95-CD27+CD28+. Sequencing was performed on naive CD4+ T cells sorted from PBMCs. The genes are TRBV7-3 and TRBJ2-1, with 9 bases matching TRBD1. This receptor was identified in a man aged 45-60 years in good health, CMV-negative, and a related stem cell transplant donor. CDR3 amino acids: CASRRDRDNEQFF. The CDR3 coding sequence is TGTGCCAGCCGCCGGGACAGGGACAATGAGCAGTTCTTC.